This T cell receptor beta chain is drawn from a study of CD8+ T cells in alopecia areata. Study details: Tofacitinib was taken orally by treated patients, and the dose was 5 to 10 mg twice daily. It was 6 to 18 months of tofacitinib, and then there were 6 months off drug. Study observations and caveats: Unlike in mice, where it was clearer, TCR sharing across patients was less clear, possibly HLA-related. Especially in alopecia totalis/universalis, lesional scalp showed greater clonality than normal scalp did.

On this clone itself: Its specificity is not known.

Extracted from the samples, RNA was reverse transcribed into cDNA to serve as the sequencing template. Using immunoSEQ multiplex PCR, the repertoire was profiled, and TCRdb retains in-frame clones only, with some absent. The sample has fewer than 200,000 clones; 50% to 60% are singletons. This specimen was CD4+ T cells sorted from blood, taken at week 0. This TCR derives from a human donor with alopecia areata.

CDR3 sequence (DNA): TGTGCCAGCAGTGAGGGGGGGCTGCGGTCCGGCGAGCAGTACTTC. It encodes CASSEGGLRSGEQYF. The chain couples TRBV25-1 to TRBJ2-7; TRBD2 is a possible D gene (7 bases). V was shortened by 3 bases and J by 6 bases, with 18 bases between the two germline ends. This CDR3 comprises 15 residues. Looked up from germline, CDR1 is MGHDK and CDR2 is SYGVNS.